This T cell receptor (beta chain) appears in the sequencing data of a study of graft-versus-host responses after intestinal transplantation. At the level of the study: Multivisceral, liver-intestinal, or isolated intestinal transplants were given to recipients. Every one of the recipients received anti-thymocyte globulin induction and afterwards took tacrolimus and steroids for 3 to 4 years.

With 1 base removed from V and 3 bases from J, the gap between germline ends came to 15 bases. Germline CDR1 and CDR2: SEHNR and FQNEAQ (reference sequence). CDR3 length equals 16 residues. Note on this clone: Its specificity is unknown.

Points from the study as a whole: Peak circulating GvH clone levels tracked with early post-transplant HvG declines. Some GvH clones were seen earlier in gut or blood, suggesting intestinal origin.

The repertoire was sequenced with immunoSEQ multiplex PCR; TCRdb's copy has only in-frame clones and lacks some. Among around 100,000 clones, approximately 93% were seen once, and the ten largest hold 0.95% to 1.5%. The sequencing here drew on unstimulated CD8+ T cells sorted from spleen or lymph node cells, taken before transplant. The receptor was isolated from a human donor who was the organ donor for an intestinal transplant. This rearrangement joins TRBV7-9 to TRBJ1-2; D unresolved. DNA for the CDR3: TGTGCCAGCAGCTTAGTAACATTCAATTCGGACTATGGCTACACCTTC. Its protein is CASSLVTFNSDYGYTF.